These 13 T cell receptor beta chains came from one sample sequenced in a study of T-cell reconstitution after alpha-beta-depleted transplantation in children. A library of TCRbeta sequences, prepared with unique molecular identifiers, was generated. TCRdb reanalysed the PCR reads using MiXCR and keeps one entry per CDR3 protein. The table lists roughly 500,000 distinct CDR3 sequences, about 10% of them singletons, with about 2.1% in the top ten. The sample consisted of PBMCs, taken before TCRalphabeta/CD19-depleted stem cell transplant. The receptors were gathered from a child under 10 years old with inherited bone marrow failure, due to receive a stem cell transplant.

The V call is TRBV7-6, the J call TRBJ2-7; possible D gene TRBD2, 6 bases. The germline V and J ends were trimmed by 8 bases and 2 bases, with 13 bases remaining between them. Germline-derived CDR1 and CDR2 are SGHVS and FNYEAQ. The CDR3 spans 13 residues. The CDR3 is CASQDYRTYEQYF. CDR3 DNA sequence: TGTGCCAGCCAGGACTATCGTACCTACGAGCAGTACTTC. The variable domain in full, with the rest retrieved from reference TRBV7-6 and TRBJ2-7, is GAGVSQSPRYKVTKRGQDVALRCDPISGHVSLYWYRQALGQGPEFLTYFNYEAQQDKSGLPNDRFSAERPEGSISTLTIQRTEQRDSAMYRCASQDYRTYEQYFGPGTRLTVT.

This clonotype turned up a few times. The chain has TRBV20-1 and TRBJ1-5; D is unresolved. Deletions cut 6 bases from V and 6 bases from J, with 18 bases between. Germline V gene sequence: CDR1 DFQATT, CDR2 SNEGSKA (reference sequence). The CDR3 totals 14 residues. CDR3 region: CSASVGPRGQPQHF. The DNA of the CDR3 is TGCAGTGCGTCCGTCGGCCCTCGGGGTCAGCCCCAGCATTTT.

This clonotype was counted many times. V and J are TRBV5-1 and TRBJ2-1; D may match TRBD1 or TRBD2 (5 bases each). CDR1 SGHRS and CDR2 YFSETQ come from the germline V gene. The CDR3 runs to 14 residues. The ends were cut back, 6 bases at V and 6 bases at J, with 16 bases in the middle. The CDR3 DNA follows: TGCGCCAGCAACCCGGGGCCCCCCGTCAATGAGCAGTTCTTC. Its translation: CASNPGPPVNEQFF.

This clonotype came up many times. The chain recombines TRBV21-1 with TRBJ2-1; whether TRBD2, the table's D call, matches the DNA was not checked. TRBV21-1 is labeled a pseudogene. The CDR3 loop spans 17 amino acids. CDR3 loop: CASSARDDSGSCNEQFF. DNA for the CDR3: TGTGCCAGCAGCGCCCGAGATGATAGCGGGAGTTGTAATGAGCAGTTCTTC.

This clonotype was picked up many times. The chain carries TRBV6-5 and TRBJ2-5, with 9 bases that match TRBD2. The CDR3 spans 16 residues. Trimming cost V 6 bases and J 4 bases; bases outside gene matches: 12. The germline V gene encodes CDR1 MNHEY and CDR2 SVGAGI. This chain's CDR3 is CASSPSLAGGAETQYF. The CDR3 DNA reads TGTGCCAGCAGCCCCTCCTTGGCGGGAGGGGCAGAGACCCAGTACTTC.

This clonotype showed up many times. The J gene is TRBJ2-5, the V gene TRBV21-1; TRBD1, the table's D call, was not compared with the DNA. TRBV21-1 is a listed pseudogene. This CDR3 region has 18 residues. CDR3 region: CASSKGGRTGDGQETQYF. The CDR3 DNA is TGTGCCAGCAGCAAAGGGGGTAGGACAGGGGATGGTCAAGAGACCCAGTACTTC.

This clonotype has ten or more counts. The gene calls are TRBV4-3 and TRBJ2-7; the match to TRBD1 covers 9 bases. Looked up from germline, CDR1 is LGHNA and CDR2 is YSLEER. The CDR3 extends over 15 amino acids. After removal of 1 base from V and 5 bases from J, the junction contained 6 bases not matched to a gene. The CDR3 spells CASSQVTGGRHEQYF. Written as DNA, the CDR3 is TGCGCCAGCAGCCAAGTGACAGGGGGGCGACACGAGCAGTACTTC.

This clonotype was recorded at least ten times. The V call is TRBV4-2, the J call TRBJ2-7; perhaps TRBD1 as D (5 bases). CDR3 length: 15 residues. The V end was cut by 0 bases, the J end by 2 bases, with 11 bases between. The V gene's germline CDR1 is LGHNA and CDR2 YNFKEQ. This CDR3 is CASSQEDSDPYEQYF. The CDR3 nucleotides are TGTGCCAGCAGCCAAGAAGACAGCGACCCCTACGAGCAGTACTTC.

Ten or more counts support this clonotype. The chain has TRBV7-8 and TRBJ2-7; D might be TRBD1 (6 bases). V was pared by 5 bases and J by 6 bases, with 17 bases between. CDR1 and CDR2 (germline): SGHVS, FQNEAQ. There are 14 residues in the CDR3. The CDR3 nucleotides are TGTGCCAGCAGCCCCCGGGACAATTTTCGCGAGCAGTACTTC. This translates into CASSPRDNFREQYF.

This clonotype was observed a few times. This chain connects TRBV12-3 or TRBV12-4 to TRBJ2-5, with D perhaps matching TRBD1 or TRBD2 (5 bases each). V was shortened by 10 bases and J by 5 bases, with 17 bases between the two germline ends. CDR3 length: 13 residues. CDR3 sequence: CATSSGTQETQYF. Written as DNA, the CDR3 is TGTGCCACGTCATCGGGGACGCAGGAGACCCAGTACTTC.

This clonotype occurred many times. The chain links TRBV5-1 to TRBJ2-7, with 8 bases that match TRBD2. From germline, CDR1 is SGHRS and CDR2 YFSETQ. The trim removed 6 bases at V and 1 base at J, leaving 3 bases unmatched. The CDR3 covers 13 residues. The CDR3 coding sequence is TGCGCCAGCACGGGAGGGCTTTCCTACGAGCAGTACTTC. It translates to CASTGGLSYEQYF.

In this sample, this clonotype turned up many times. The chain combines TRBV12-3 or TRBV12-4 with TRBJ2-7; TRBD2 might be the D (6 bases). The CDR3 has 13 amino acids. Deletions cut 7 bases from V and 2 bases from J, with 12 bases between. The CDR3 region has the DNA TGTGCCAGCAAACAAACGGGAGCCTACGAGCAGTACTTC. It codes for CASKQTGAYEQYF.

In this sample, this clonotype turned up many times. This chain joins TRBV28 and TRBJ2-2; a possible D gene is TRBD1 (6 bases). Per the germline V gene, CDR1 is MDHEN and CDR2 is SYDVKM. V was cut by 3 bases and J by 1 base, with 9 bases left in between. The CDR3 has 15 residues. The CDR3 region is CASSLGAENTGELFF. CDR3 sequence (DNA): TGTGCCAGCAGTTTGGGGGCAGAGAACACCGGGGAGCTGTTTTTT.